This is a list of T cell receptor beta chains from one sample in a study of beta chain features in type 1 diabetes. TCRdb keeps only in-frame clones here, not all; method: immunoSEQ multiplex PCR. In the table there are under 350,000 clones, roughly an eighth of which are singletons. The specimen sequenced was naive CD4+ T cells from blood. The receptor set was obtained from a young man with type 1 diabetes. The CDR3 runs from the conserved cysteine through the conserved F or W. A D gene is named only where the DNA matches it firmly. Where a row states a size, it is once, few, many or the class of an expanded clone; other rows omit it.

j_call v_call d_call clone_size cdr3_nt cdr3_aa
TRBJ2-3 TRBV7-9 - - TGTGCCAGCAGCTTAGGGACCTCGGGAACAGATACGCAGTATTTT CASSLGTSGTDTQYF
TRBJ2-3 TRBV23-1 - - TGCGCCAGCAGTCAACGCGGGCAGGCCACTCTGGCAGATACGCAGTATTTT CASSQRGQATLADTQYF
TRBJ1-2 TRBV7-9 TRBD1 - TGTGCCAGCAGCCCAGACAGGGGTGGCTACACCTTC CASSPDRGGYTF
TRBJ1-5 TRBV6-6 - - TGTGCCAGCAGTTACGCAGGGGCTCAGCCCCAGCATTTT CASSYAGAQPQHF
TRBJ1-1 TRBV28 - - TGTGCCAGCAGTTTGTACACCTTGAACACTGAAGCTTTCTTT CASSLYTLNTEAFF
TRBJ2-1 TRBV5-1 - - TGCGCCAGCAGCCACCAGGGTTCCTACAATGAGCAGTTCTTC CASSHQGSYNEQFF
TRBJ2-1 TRBV18 TRBD1 - TGTGCCAGCTCACCTAGGACAGGGTCCTACAATGAGCAGTTCTTC CASSPRTGSYNEQFF
TRBJ1-1 TRBV4-1 - - TGCGCCAGCAGCCCGGGTAGAGGATCTTTCTTT CASSPGRGSFF
TRBJ2-7 TRBV28 - few TGTGCCAGCAGTTCGGGATCCTCCTACGAGCAGTACTTC CASSSGSSYEQYF
TRBJ2-7 TRBV19 TRBD2 few TGTGCCAGCAAGAGAGGGACTAGAGACGACGAGCAGTACTTC CASKRGTRDDEQYF
TRBJ2-1 TRBV7-2 - - TGTGCCAGCAGCGCTACTAGTGAGCAGTTCTTC CASSATSEQFF
TRBJ2-2 TRBV5-4 TRBD1 - TGTGCCAGCAGCCCTTCTACAGGGGGCTTCAACACCGGGGAGCTGTTTTTT CASSPSTGGFNTGELFF
TRBJ2-2 TRBV4-1 - - TGCGCCAGCAGCCAAGATCTCCTCGCGGACGGGGAGCTGTTTTTT CASSQDLLADGELFF
TRBJ2-7 TRBV5-5 TRBD2 - TGTGCCAGCAGCTTGGCTAGCGGGGGATCCTACGAGCAGTACTTC CASSLASGGSYEQYF
TRBJ2-3 TRBV25-1 - - TGTGCCAGCAGTGAACGGGCTAGCACCTTTGGGACAGATACGCAGTATTTT CASSERASTFGTDTQYF
TRBJ1-2 TRBV28 - - TGTGCCAGCAAATCCTTTGGGCCAGAGAACTATGGCTACACCTTC CASKSFGPENYGYTF
TRBJ2-1 TRBV29-1 TRBD2 - TGCAGCGTTGAGGGCGGGAGCTCCTACAATGAGCAGTTCTTC CSVEGGSSYNEQFF
TRBJ2-4 TRBV7-9 - - TGTGCCAGCAGCTTATTCAGGGGTGGCCAAAACATTCAGTACTTC CASSLFRGGQNIQYF
TRBJ1-5 TRBV18 - few TGTGCCAGCTCACTTGCAGGGGCTGATCAGCCCCAGCATTTT CASSLAGADQPQHF
TRBJ2-1 TRBV28 TRBD2 - TGTGCCAGCAGTGGGGGACTAGAGCAGTTCTTC CASSGGLEQFF
TRBJ2-7 TRBV18 - few TGTGCCAGCTCACCACCGGGGAGTGGGTCCTACGAGCAGTACTTC CASSPPGSGSYEQYF
TRBJ2-5 TRBV9 TRBD1 few TGTGCCAGCAGCGTTAGGGGGCAGGATGGTGAGACCCAGTACTTC CASSVRGQDGETQYF
TRBJ1-1 TRBV28 - - TGTGCCAGCATAAGGTCGGGAAGCATGAACACTGAAGCTTTCTTT CASIRSGSMNTEAFF
TRBJ2-5 TRBV2 - - TGTGCCAGCAGAGAAACCCAGGGGATAGAGACCCAGTACTTC CASRETQGIETQYF
TRBJ2-2 TRBV28 - - TGTGCCAGCAGTCAGTTCACCGGGGAGCTGTTTTTT CASSQFTGELFF
TRBJ2-2 TRBV15 - - TGTGCCACCAGCAGTGGGGGAGGGGGAGCCGGGGAGCTGTTTTTT CATSSGGGGAGELFF
TRBJ2-5 TRBV11-3 TRBD1 - TGTGCCAGCAGCGCTACAGGGGCATCAGAGACCCAGTACTTC CASSATGASETQYF
TRBJ2-1 TRBV4-1 TRBD2 - TGCGCCAGCAGCCCCGGGACTAGCGGAGACAATGAGCAGTTCTTC CASSPGTSGDNEQFF
TRBJ2-1 TRBV10-3 - - TGTGCCATCTTAAAAACTCTCGAGGGAGAACTTGAGCAGTTCTTC CAILKTLEGELEQFF
TRBJ1-5 TRBV28 - - TGTGCCAGCAGTTTATGGACAGGCCAGCCCCAGCATTTT CASSLWTGQPQHF
TRBJ1-5 TRBV13 - - TGTGCCAGCAGCCGGGGAAGTCAGCCCCAGCATTTT CASSRGSQPQHF
TRBJ2-1 TRBV11-3 TRBD2 few TGTGCCAGCAGCTTCACTAGCGTCGCTGAGCAGTTCTTC CASSFTSVAEQFF
TRBJ1-3 TRBV18 - few TGTGCCAGCTCACCCGGTAACTCTGGAAACACCATATATTTT CASSPGNSGNTIYF
TRBJ2-2 TRBV6-5 TRBD2 few TGTGCCAGCAGGCCAGCGGGAGGGACCGGGGAGCTGTTTTTT CASRPAGGTGELFF
TRBJ2-3 TRBV28 TRBD1 - TGTGCCAGCAAACAGGGGGCAGGGACAGATACGCAGTATTTT CASKQGAGTDTQYF
TRBJ1-4 TRBV5-4 - few TGTGCCAGCAGCTTCGGGACACGTAATGAAAAACTGTTTTTT CASSFGTRNEKLFF
TRBJ2-2 TRBV9 TRBD1 - TGTGCCAGCAGCACTCGACAGGGTAACACCGGGGAGCTGTTTTTT CASSTRQGNTGELFF
TRBJ2-3 TRBV4-3 TRBD2 few TGCGCCAGCAGCCAAGAGGGACTAGGTTCGGATACGCAGTATTTT CASSQEGLGSDTQYF
TRBJ2-1 TRBV7-8 TRBD2 - TGTGCCAGCATGTGGACTAGCGTCATCAATGAGCAGTTCTTC CASMWTSVINEQFF
TRBJ1-2 TRBV30 TRBD1 few TGTGCCTGGAGTGCTGGGACAGGGAATTATGGCTACACCTTC CAWSAGTGNYGYTF
TRBJ2-5 TRBV5-1 TRBD2 few TGCGCCAGCAGCTTGGGGGTTACTAGCGGGAGATCTGAGACCCAGTACTTC CASSLGVTSGRSETQYF
TRBJ1-5 TRBV19 TRBD1 few TGTGCCAGTAGTATGACAGGGGGCAATCAGCCCCAGCATTTT CASSMTGGNQPQHF
TRBJ1-5 TRBV28 - - TGTGCCAGCAGTCTCCTCCAGGTCCTAAATCAGCCCCAGCATTTT CASSLLQVLNQPQHF
TRBJ2-1 TRBV29-1 TRBD2 few TGCAGCGTTGTTACAGGGACTAGCGGCATTGAGCAGTTCTTC CSVVTGTSGIEQFF